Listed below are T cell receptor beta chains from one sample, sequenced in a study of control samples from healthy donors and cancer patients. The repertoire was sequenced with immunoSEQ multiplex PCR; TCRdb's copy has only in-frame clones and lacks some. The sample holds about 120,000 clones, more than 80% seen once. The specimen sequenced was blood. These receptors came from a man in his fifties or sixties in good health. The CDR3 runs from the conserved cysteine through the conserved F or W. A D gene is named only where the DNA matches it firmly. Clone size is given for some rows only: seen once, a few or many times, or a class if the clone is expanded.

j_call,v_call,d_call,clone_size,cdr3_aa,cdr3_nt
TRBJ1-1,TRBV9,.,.,CASSAPSRSAFTFEAFF,TGTGCCAGCAGCGCTCCGTCTCGATCTGCCTTCACCTTTGAAGCTTTCTTT
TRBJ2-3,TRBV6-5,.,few,CASSYSRYGDTQYF,TGTGCCAGCAGTTACTCAAGGTACGGAGATACGCAGTATTTT
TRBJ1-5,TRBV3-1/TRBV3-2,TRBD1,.,CASSRDRDQPQHF,TGTGCCAGCAGCCGGGACAGGGATCAGCCCCAGCATTTT
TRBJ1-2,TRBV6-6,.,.,CASVRKGPITNYGYTF,TGTGCCAGTGTGAGAAAGGGGCCTATTACTAACTATGGCTACACCTTC
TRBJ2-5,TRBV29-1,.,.,CSVDPGRETQYF,TGCAGCGTTGATCCAGGGAGGGAGACCCAGTACTTC
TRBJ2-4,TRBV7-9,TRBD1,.,CASSLGAGTGVDIQYF,TGTGCCAGCAGCTTAGGGGCCGGGACAGGGGTGGACATTCAGTACTTC
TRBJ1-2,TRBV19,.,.,CASSFQGRTNGYTF,TGTGCCAGTAGTTTCCAGGGACGGACTAATGGCTACACCTTC
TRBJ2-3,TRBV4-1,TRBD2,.,CASSQLAGGTDTQYF,TGCGCCAGCAGCCAACTAGCGGGGGGGACGGATACGCAGTATTTT
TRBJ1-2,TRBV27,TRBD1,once,CASSLSTGVYGYTF,TGTGCCAGCAGTTTATCGACAGGGGTCTATGGCTACACCTTC
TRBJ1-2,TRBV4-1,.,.,CASSQPLKGWDRKNYGYTF,TGCGCCAGCAGCCAACCCCTAAAGGGCTGGGACCGGAAGAACTATGGCTACACCTTC
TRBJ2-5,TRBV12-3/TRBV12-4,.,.,CASSLARAETQYF,TGTGCCAGCAGTTTAGCCAGGGCAGAGACCCAGTACTTC
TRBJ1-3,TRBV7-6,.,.,CASSAGTTSGNTIYF,TGTGCCAGCAGCGCAGGGACAACCTCTGGAAACACCATATATTTT
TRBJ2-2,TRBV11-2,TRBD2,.,CASSFPTSGGADTGELFF,TGTGCCAGCAGCTTTCCGACTAGCGGGGGGGCTGACACCGGGGAGCTGTTTTTT
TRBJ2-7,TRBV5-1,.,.,CASSLVKGHDEQYF,TGCGCCAGCAGCTTGGTGAAGGGGCACGACGAGCAGTACTTC
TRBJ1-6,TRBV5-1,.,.,CASSLYPDSSYNSPLHF,TGCGCCAGCAGCTTGTATCCAGACAGCTCCTATAATTCACCCCTCCACTTT
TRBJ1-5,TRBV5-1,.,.,CASSLDREGGQPQHF,TGCGCCAGCAGCTTGGACAGGGAAGGTGGCCAGCCCCAGCATTTT
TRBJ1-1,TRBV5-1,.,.,CASSITANTEAFF,TGCGCCAGCAGTATTACAGCGAACACTGAAGCTTTCTTT
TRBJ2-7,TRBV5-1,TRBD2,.,CASSSSGGSYEQYF,TGCGCCAGCAGTTCTAGCGGGGGATCCTACGAGCAGTACTTC
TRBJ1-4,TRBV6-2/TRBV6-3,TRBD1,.,CASSSPGTEDEKLFF,TGTGCCAGCAGTTCCCCGGGGACAGAAGATGAAAAACTGTTTTTT
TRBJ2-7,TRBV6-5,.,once,CASTLDVSTYEQYF,TGTGCCAGCACCTTGGACGTATCGACCTACGAGCAGTACTTC
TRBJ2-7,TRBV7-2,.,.,CASSLDLPGWSDEQYF,TGTGCCAGCAGCTTAGATCTACCAGGGTGGTCGGACGAGCAGTACTTC
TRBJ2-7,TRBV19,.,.,CASSIADEQYF,TGTGCCAGTAGTATAGCCGACGAGCAGTACTTC
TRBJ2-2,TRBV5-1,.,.,CASSSGTNTGELFF,TGCGCCAGCAGCTCCGGCACGAACACCGGGGAGCTGTTTTTT
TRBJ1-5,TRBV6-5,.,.,CASRPGLNQPQHF,TGTGCCAGCAGACCGGGCCTTAATCAGCCCCAGCATTTT
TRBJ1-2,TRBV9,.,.,CASSVSGSSNGYTF,TGTGCCAGCAGCGTCTCAGGGTCCTCGAATGGCTACACCTTC
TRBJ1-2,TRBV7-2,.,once,CASSLRQVYGYTF,TGTGCCAGCAGCTTAAGACAGGTCTATGGCTACACCTTC